This T cell receptor (beta chain) was sequenced for a study of T cell clonality in common variable immunodeficiency. V was cut by 6 bases and J by 7 bases, with 10 bases left in between. CDR3 length: 13 residues. Looked up from germline, CDR1 is SGHVS and CDR2 is FNYEAQ. No CVID subject was ill or on immunomodulatory drugs when sampled. The table came from immunoSEQ multiplex PCR; TCRdb's copy has only in-frame clones and leaves some out. The sample yields some 21,000 clones, without any singletons. Findings and limits, study-wide: Common variable immunodeficiency TCR beta sequences reportedly had fewer deletions and N-nucleotide insertions.

This clone showed up just a few times. No antigen is known for it. The read ends 3 residues shy of where the CDR3 ends; the end is completed using the germline J gene. This clonotype originated in a human donor with common variable immunodeficiency. The chain joins TRBV7-6 to TRBJ1-6; D possibly corresponds to TRBD1 (6 bases). Sequenced material: peripheral blood mononuclear cells. Incomplete CDR3 DNA: TGTGCCAGCAGAGGACAGCCAAATTCACCC. The encoded protein is CASRGQPNSP. The full-length CDR3 reads as CASRGQPNSPLHF.